The 28 T cell receptor beta chains below were found in one sample sequenced in a study of T cells in Graves' hyperthyroidism and ophthalmopathy. Researchers amplified the TCR beta CDR3 regions from RNA transcripts. HTBI primers were employed in a first-round RT-PCR of the TCR CDR3. TCRdb redid the calling of the multiplex PCR reads with MiXCR, one entry per CDR3 protein. The sample carries around 350,000 distinct CDR3 sequences, 15% to 20% recorded once. Sequenced input: blood. The receptors come from a young woman with Graves' hyperthyroidism.

This clonotype appeared a few times. The chain uses TRBV2 and TRBJ2-3; no definite D call. The V gene's germline CDR1 is SNHLY and CDR2 FYNNEI. V lost 6 bases and J 0 bases, leaving 10 bases between the germline ends. The CDR3 length is 14 residues. The CDR3 region has the DNA TGTGCCAGCAGGGCCGATCTGAGCACAGATACGCAGTATTTT. As protein: CASRADLSTDTQYF.

This clonotype occurred many times. The gene calls are TRBV18 and TRBJ1-2, with D possibly being TRBD1 (6 bases). CDR1 is KGHSH, CDR2 LQKENI, per germline. V was cut by 6 bases and J by 5 bases, with 10 bases left in between. This CDR3 spans 12 amino acids. The CDR3 here is CASSGTFYGYTF. CDR3 nucleotide sequence: TGTGCCAGCTCCGGGACATTTTATGGCTACACCTTC.

This rearrangement joins TRBV6-2 or TRBV6-3 to TRBJ2-6; no clear D gene. In germline, CDR1 is MNHEY, CDR2 SVGEGT. With 6 bases removed from V and 0 bases from J, the gap between germline ends came to 9 bases. The CDR3 is made up of 15 amino acids. CDR3 protein: CASRTGYSGANVLTF. In DNA form, the CDR3 reads TGTGCCAGCAGGACCGGATACTCTGGGGCCAACGTCCTGACTTTC.

This clonotype was found a few times. The chain joins TRBV12-3 or TRBV12-4 to TRBJ1-2; D is unresolved. Deletions cut 6 bases from V and 8 bases from J, with 13 bases between. CDR3 length: 12 amino acids. CDR3 DNA sequence: TGTGCCAGCAGCCCTTCCCTGACGGGCTACACCTTC. It encodes CASSPSLTGYTF.

This clonotype has a count of ten or more. A read error is possible here, since a much larger clone lies one base away. V usage is TRBV7-9 and J usage is TRBJ2-5; D gene uncertain. Per the germline V gene, CDR1 is SEHNR and CDR2 is FQNEAQ (reference sequence). V was trimmed by 2 bases and J by 5 bases, leaving 6 bases between them. The CDR3 covers 12 residues. The DNA for the CDR3 is TGTGCCAGCAGCTTAATCGCGGAGACCCAGTACTTC. Translated: CASSLIAETQYF.

A word on this clonotype: The conserved closing phenylalanine or tryptophan is absent in this CDR3, likely reflecting a read error. The rearrangement uses TRBV3-1 and TRBJ1-1, with TRBD1 identical over 10 bases. This CDR3 spans 17 amino acids. The germline V gene has CDR1 LGHDT and CDR2 YNNKEL (reference sequence). The V segment lost 2 bases and the J segment 2 bases; nucleotides outside the gene matches: 8. As DNA, the CDR3 is TGTGCCAGCAGCCAACACCGGGACAGGGGTCTCAACACTGAAGCTTTCGTT. This translates into CASSQHRDRGLNTEAFV.

In its sample, this clonotype was seen a few times. The rearrangement uses TRBV19 and TRBJ1-1; TRBD1 might be the D (5 bases). The CDR3 contains 17 residues. With 6 bases removed from V and 6 bases from J, the gap between germline ends came to 26 bases. Germline assignment: CDR1 LNHDA and CDR2 SQIVND (reference sequence). The DNA for the CDR3 is TGTGCCAGTAGCGCAAAGTATACGGGCGGGGGGATCGCTGAAGCTTTCTTT. Protein sequence: CASSAKYTGGGIAEAFF. The variable domain in full, completed from reference TRBV19 and TRBJ1-1, reads DGGITQSPKYLFRKEGQNVTLSCEQNLNHDAMYWYRQDPGQGLRLIYYSQIVNDFQKGDIAEGYSVSREKKESFPLTVTSAQKNPTAFYLCASSAKYTGGGIAEAFFGQGTRLTVV.

Many counts were recorded for this clonotype. The gene calls are TRBV7-3 and TRBJ2-7, with D possibly being TRBD1 (6 bases). Germline V gives CDR1 SGHTA, CDR2 FQGTGA. V dropped 5 bases and J dropped 5 bases, with 13 bases sitting between them. The length of the CDR3 is 13 residues. CDR3 DNA sequence: TGTGCCAGCAGCCTAGACAGGTTCGACGAGCAGTACTTC. This gives the protein CASSLDRFDEQYF.

This clonotype was seen many times. One end of the junction does not line up with germline, which may come from a read error. This sequence joins TRBV12-3 or TRBV12-4 and TRBJ1-2; 7 bases agree with TRBD1. The CDR3 runs to 14 residues. CDR3 coding DNA: TGTGCCAGCAGATTAGTGACAGGGAGAAGTGGCTACACCTTC. As protein: CASRLVTGRSGYTF.

Only a few counts were recorded for this clonotype. The rearrangement links TRBV14 to TRBJ2-5; D possibly corresponds to TRBD2 (7 bases). Trimming pared 4 bases from V and 4 bases from J, leaving 13 bases between. This CDR3 has 14 amino acids. Germline loops: CDR1 SGHDN, CDR2 FVKESK. The CDR3, as DNA: TGTGCCAGCAGCCCGGCGGGGGCCCCAGAGACCCAGTACTTC. Translated, it gives CASSPAGAPETQYF.

This clonotype was seen at least ten times. This chain links TRBV12-3 or TRBV12-4 with TRBJ2-5, with D tentatively TRBD2 (5 bases). Trimming pared 6 bases from V and 9 bases from J, leaving 20 bases between. The CDR3 is made up of 14 amino acids. The CDR3 nucleotides read TGTGCCAGCAGCCAAAGGACCCCGGGGATGGCCCAGTACTTC. It translates to CASSQRTPGMAQYF.

This clonotype appeared many times. The genes are TRBV6-1 and TRBJ1-4; D is ambiguous. In germline, CDR1 is MNHNS, CDR2 SASEGT. Trimming removed 6 bases at V and 8 bases at J, with 10 bases between. The CDR3 runs to 12 residues. Here the CDR3 reads CASSMPREKLFF. In DNA form, the CDR3 reads TGTGCCAGCAGCATGCCAAGGGAAAAACTGTTTTTT.

This clonotype was counted once. The V call is TRBV6-1, the J call TRBJ1-2; perhaps TRBD1 as D (5 bases). This CDR3 has 15 residues. Trimming stripped 8 bases from V and 2 bases from J, with 18 bases between. Germline loops: CDR1 MNHNS, CDR2 SASEGT. The CDR3 here is CASFPTGRRNYGYTF. In DNA form, the CDR3 reads TGTGCCAGCTTCCCTACGGGACGGAGAAACTATGGCTACACCTTC.

This clonotype was observed a handful of times. The genes are TRBV30 and TRBJ2-7; perhaps D is TRBD1 or TRBD2 (6 bases each). V was trimmed by 2 bases and J by 9 bases, leaving 20 bases between them. This CDR3 spans 14 amino acids. Germline CDR1 GTSNPN, CDR2 SVGIG (reference sequence). This chain's CDR3 is CAWSMTGGFWRQYF. CDR3 sequence (DNA): TGTGCCTGGAGTATGACCGGGGGCTTTTGGCGGCAGTACTTC.

This clonotype has a count of ten or more. This chain joins TRBV5-1 and TRBJ2-5, with D unclear. Germline CDR1 reads SGHRS; CDR2 reads YFSETQ. V lost 5 bases and J 7 bases, leaving 9 bases between the germline ends. CDR3 size: 11 residues. CDR3 DNA sequence: TGCGCCAGCAGTCTAGAGGCGACCCAGTACTTC. Encoded protein: CASSLEATQYF.

This sequence joins TRBV4-2 and TRBJ1-5, with D maybe TRBD1 (5 bases). V lost 0 bases to trimming and J lost 1 base, with 10 bases between them. The CDR3 totals 16 residues. Germline V gene data show CDR1 as LGHNA and CDR2 as YNFKEQ. The CDR3 loop is CASSQEWGVSNQPQHF. CDR3 sequence (DNA): TGTGCCAGCAGCCAAGAATGGGGGGTGAGCAATCAGCCCCAGCATTTT.

This clonotype was observed many times. The chain links TRBV7-6 to TRBJ1-1, with a possible D match to TRBD1 (6 bases). V was shortened by 1 base and J by 1 base, with 13 bases between the two germline ends. The CDR3 runs to 16 residues. Germline CDR1 reads SGHVS; CDR2 reads FNYEAQ. CDR3 protein: CASSLDYGGANTEAFF. The CDR3 coding sequence is TGTGCCAGCAGCTTAGACTACGGGGGCGCGAACACTGAAGCTTTCTTT.

The sample holds many counts of this clonotype. The chain recombines TRBV6-1 with TRBJ2-7; D might be TRBD1 (6 bases). The V end was cut by 8 bases, the J end by 3 bases, with 20 bases between. This CDR3 region has 15 residues. The germline V gene encodes CDR1 MNHNS and CDR2 SASEGT. CDR3 DNA: TGTGCCAGCCGAGAGATAGCAGGGGTTTACTACGAGCAGTACTTC. Amino acid sequence: CASREIAGVYYEQYF.

This clonotype was counted ten times or more. The V gene is TRBV6-6, the J gene TRBJ1-5; 7 bases agree with TRBD1. V lost 7 bases and J lost 2; bases outside the gene matches: 20. Germline V lookup: CDR1 MNHNY, CDR2 SVGAGI (reference sequence). The CDR3 sequence is 19 residues long. CDR3 in amino acids: CASNPRTGGGNFGNQPQHF. As DNA, the CDR3 is TGTGCCAGCAACCCTCGGACAGGAGGAGGAAATTTCGGCAATCAGCCCCAGCATTTT.

This clonotype was detected many times. V usage is TRBV20-1 and J usage is TRBJ2-7; TRBD1 is a possible D gene (5 bases). Germline V gives CDR1 DFQATT, CDR2 SNEGSKA (reference sequence). The CDR3 contains 15 residues. Between the trimmed V and J ends, which lost 4 bases and 1 base, there was a span of 17 bases. CDR3 nucleotide sequence: TGCAGTGCTATTGCCAGGGCAGGGCTTTCCTACGAGCAGTACTTC. Translation: CSAIARAGLSYEQYF.

This sequence joins TRBV2 and TRBJ1-1; possible D gene TRBD1, 6 bases. This CDR3 spans 14 amino acids. V was clipped by 7 bases and J by 2 bases, with 14 bases between them. CDR1 is SNHLY, CDR2 FYNNEI, per germline. The CDR3 spells CASMLQGPNTEAFF. The DNA for the CDR3 is TGTGCCAGCATGTTGCAGGGGCCCAACACTGAAGCTTTCTTT.

In this sample, this clonotype turned up many times. The V gene is TRBV20-1, the J gene TRBJ2-7; possibly TRBD2 for D (6 bases). Deletions cut 0 bases from V and 7 bases from J, with 13 bases between. CDR1 DFQATT and CDR2 SNEGSKA come from the germline V gene (reference sequence). The CDR3 is 13 amino acids. The chain's CDR3 is CSARDLSGREQYF. For the CDR3, the DNA is TGCAGTGCTAGAGATCTTTCGGGGAGGGAGCAGTACTTC.

This clonotype was detected many times. The chain's CDR3 is CATSRDRGSYEQYF. CDR3 sequence (DNA): TGTGCCACCAGCAGAGATCGGGGTTCCTACGAGCAGTACTTC. This chain links TRBV15 with TRBJ2-7; tentative D call: TRBD2 (5 bases). The V and J ends lost 0 bases and 1 base respectively, with 7 bases between them. The CDR3 contains 14 residues. Germline-derived CDR1 and CDR2 are LNHNV and YYDKDF (reference sequence).

This clonotype was seen just once. V is TRBV18 and J is TRBJ1-6; D ambiguous. The V end was cut by 6 bases, the J end by 7 bases, with 19 bases between. Germline V gives CDR1 KGHSH, CDR2 LQKENI. The CDR3 is 16 amino acids. CDR3 protein: CASSLLADHGNSPLHF. CDR3 coding DNA: TGTGCCAGCTCCCTTTTAGCGGACCACGGAAATTCACCCCTCCACTTT.

This clonotype has at least ten counts. The rearrangement joins TRBV11-2 to TRBJ2-7, with 7 bases fitting TRBD2. Losses at the gene ends were 3 bases for V and 7 bases for J; bases not matched to a gene: 9. The germline CDR1 and CDR2 sequences are SGHAT and FQNNGV. This CDR3 comprises 14 residues. CDR3 sequence (DNA): TGTGCCAGCAGCTTCGGCAGGACTAGTGGGGAGCAGTACTTC. It is translated as CASSFGRTSGEQYF.

A few counts support this clonotype. The rearrangement joins TRBV3-1 to TRBJ1-2; 8 nucleotides line up with TRBD1. CDR3 size: 12 residues. The germline gives CDR1 LGHDT, CDR2 YNNKEL (reference sequence). The J segment lost 5 bases and the V segment lost 8 bases, leaving 4 bases of the junction unmatched. Here the CDR3 DNA reads TGTGCCAGCCTGGGACAGGATTATGGCTACACCTTC. Its protein product is CASLGQDYGYTF.

Many counts were recorded for this clonotype. The chain recombines TRBV28 with TRBJ1-2; no clear D gene. With 8 bases removed from V and 6 bases from J, the gap between germline ends came to 13 bases. The CDR3 covers 12 residues. CDR1 is MDHEN and CDR2 is SYDVKM in the germline V gene. Here the CDR3 reads CASASIPNGYTF. DNA of the CDR3: TGTGCCAGCGCCAGCATCCCCAATGGCTACACCTTC.

This clonotype was recorded many times. J is TRBJ2-2 and V is TRBV6-1; the match to TRBD2 covers 12 bases. The CDR3 sequence is 17 residues long. V gave up 8 bases and J gave up 3 bases; unmatched junction bases: 10. Germline V gene sequence: CDR1 MNHNS, CDR2 SASEGT. The CDR3 coding sequence is TGTGCCAGCGGAGCCGGGACTAGCGGGTCTGACACCGGGGAGCTGTTTTTT. Amino acids: CASGAGTSGSDTGELFF.